Sequencing of this T cell receptor beta chain was carried out in a study of cytomegalovirus exposure and HLA in healthy donors. Study findings and constraints: Presence/absence comparisons presumed near-even sequencing depth among donors.

As for this clone: Its antigen remains unknown.

It was with 60 Vbeta and 13 Jbeta primers that the PCR ran. Repertoires were generated with immunoSEQ multiplex PCR, while TCRdb's copy carries only in-frame clones and drops some. Listed are some 70,000 clones; 0.83% falls within the top ten. CDR1 and CDR2 (germline): MNHEY, SVGAGI. Trimming shortened V by 10 bases and J by 0 bases, and 19 bases separated the two germline ends. The CDR3 is 15 residues long. What was sequenced was PBMCs. This sequence was found in a boy aged 5-17 years in good health and CMV-seronegative. The chain couples TRBV6-5 to TRBJ2-7; tentatively, D is TRBD2 (6 bases). The CDR3 sequence is CATTPDAGSSYEQYF. The CDR3 region has the DNA TGTGCCACCACTCCCGACGCGGGGAGCTCCTACGAGCAGTACTTC.